Below, one TCR beta chain is given with its context. As yet, its antigen is unknown. This sample stems from a study of cytomegalovirus exposure and HLA in healthy donors. The study's findings and limits: Accurate predictions that matched the HLA-A and HLA-B alleles of most subjects were reportedly made from TCR beta sequences. The study flagged roughly 160 TCR beta chains as cytomegalovirus-associated.

With 60 Vbeta and 13 Jbeta primers, the PCR was carried out. Methods used by the authors: In a later analysis, roughly 11 million of 83 million or so unique beta chains occurred in at least two donors. The repertoire was sequenced with immunoSEQ multiplex PCR; TCRdb's copy has only in-frame clones and lacks some. Clonal size and the V and J genes are those of that table, whereas D and trimming came from the DNA. The repertoire holds about 160,000 clones, with 70% to 85% as singletons. The clonotype originates from a man aged 45-65 years in good health and CMV-seropositive. Sequencing was performed on PBMCs.

The CDR3 spells CAISETGGKFTEAFF. The CDR3 nucleotides are TGTGCCATCAGTGAGACAGGGGGCAAGTTCACTGAAGCTTTCTTT. The chain uses TRBV10-3 and TRBJ1-1; 9 bases line up with TRBD1. V gave up 2 bases and J gave up 4 bases; unmatched junction bases: 5. The CDR3 runs to 15 residues. The germline V gene has CDR1 ENHRY and CDR2 SYGVKD.